What follows are 14 T cell receptor beta chains derived from one specimen sequenced in a study of blood T cells in healthy people across ages. The second PCR ran roughly 7 to 12 cycles with a sample-barcoded 5' primer and J-beta primers. One entry per CDR3 protein results from TCRdb running MiXCR on the 5' RACE reads. Among about 1.6 million distinct CDR3 sequences listed, about 35% were seen once. Sequenced: blood. The origin of the receptors is a woman aged 30 to 39 in good health.

The chain has TRBV6-7 and TRBJ2-3; TRBD2 matches at 8 bases. TRBV6-7 is treated as an ORF (open reading frame) with a function not yet certain. Losses at the gene ends were 5 bases for V and 6 bases for J; bases not matched to a gene: 16. The CDR3 is 17 amino acids. The CDR3 loop reads CASSTQFSGGPKDTQYF. The CDR3 DNA sequence: TGTGCCAGCAGTACTCAGTTCAGCGGGGGACCCAAGGATACGCAGTATTTT.

Here the CDR3 DNA reads TGCAGTGCGAAGGTGGGGTTAGGCAATCAGCCCCAGCATTTT. As protein: CSAKVGLGNQPQHF. This sequence joins TRBV20-1 and TRBJ1-5; D is uncertain. There are 14 residues in the CDR3. V was trimmed by 6 bases and J by 2 bases, leaving 14 bases between them. Germline lookup yields CDR1 DFQATT and CDR2 SNEGSKA (reference sequence).

The rearrangement joins TRBV20-1 to TRBJ2-5, with TRBD2 matching over 15 bases. CDR3 length equals 14 residues. Trimming took 5 bases from V and 4 from J; bases not matched to a gene: 2. The germline V gene encodes CDR1 DFQATT and CDR2 SNEGSKA (reference sequence). The CDR3 coding sequence is TGCAGTGCTGGACTAGCGGGGGGGCGAGAGACCCAGTACTTC. Its translation: CSAGLAGGRETQYF.

In its sample, this clonotype was seen a few times. The gene calls are TRBV10-3 and TRBJ2-3; D ambiguous. CDR1 ENHRY and CDR2 SYGVKD come from the germline V gene. Trimming cost V 2 bases and J 0 bases, with 12 bases left between them. This CDR3 is built from 16 residues. CDR3 amino acids: CAISEEWITSTDTQYF. CDR3 nucleotides: TGTGCCATCAGTGAGGAATGGATCACCAGCACAGATACGCAGTATTTT.

The sample holds a few counts of this clonotype. Here the CDR3 reads CSARESSIGVGNYGYTF. The CDR3 DNA reads as TGCAGTGCTAGAGAAAGTTCTATCGGGGTGGGGAACTATGGCTACACCTTC. V usage is TRBV20-1 and J usage is TRBJ1-2; D not resolved. V was trimmed by 0 bases and J by 2 bases, leaving 19 bases between them. From germline, CDR1 is DFQATT and CDR2 SNEGSKA (reference sequence). The CDR3 extends over 17 amino acids.

The table lists this clonotype with a count of one. V and J are TRBV27 and TRBJ2-7, with D possibly being TRBD2 (6 bases). This CDR3 has 15 amino acids. Germline CDR1 MNHEY, CDR2 SMNVEV (reference sequence). V dropped 5 bases and J dropped 6 bases, with 20 bases sitting between them. In nucleotides, the CDR3 is TGTGCCAGCAGTAGCCGGACGGAGGGACGGGGCGAGCAGTACTTC. It yields the protein CASSSRTEGRGEQYF.

The V call is TRBV6-6, the J call TRBJ2-4; D ambiguous. The last part of the DNA fits TRBJ2-7 better; the J call may be wrong. The CDR3 is 17 residues long. Germline V lookup: CDR1 MNHNY, CDR2 SVGAGI (reference sequence). The CDR3 loop is CASSSRHRAQRTYEQYF. CDR3 bases: TGTGCCAGCAGTTCCCGTCACCGGGCCCAACGAACCTACGAGCAGTACTTC.

CDR3 loop: CASSRGAGIADTQYF. The CDR3 nucleotides read TGTGCCAGCAGCCGGGGGGCAGGGATAGCAGATACGCAGTATTTT. This chain links TRBV7-9 with TRBJ2-3; D is possibly TRBD2 (7 bases). The V end lost 5 bases, the J end lost 4 bases, and 16 bases lay between the germline ends. The CDR3 has 15 amino acids. Germline lookup yields CDR1 SEHNR and CDR2 FQNEAQ (reference sequence).

The V gene is TRBV4-2, the J gene TRBJ2-3; D gene ambiguous. The CDR3 runs to 17 residues. Per germline, CDR1 LGHNA and CDR2 YNFKEQ. V shed 0 bases and J shed 0 bases, with 13 bases lying between them. The CDR3 here is CASSQERPGRSTDTQYF. CDR3 DNA sequence: TGTGCCAGCAGCCAAGAAAGGCCCGGACGGAGCACAGATACGCAGTATTTT.

V usage is TRBV20-1 and J usage is TRBJ2-1, with 9 bases matching TRBD2. The CDR3 loop spans 15 amino acids. V gave up 4 bases and J gave up 10 bases; unmatched junction bases: 14. Per germline, CDR1 DFQATT and CDR2 SNEGSKA (reference sequence). The CDR3 DNA is TGCAGTGCTACGCCGACTAGCGGACTTAGCTACGAGCAGTTCTTC. It translates to CSATPTSGLSYEQFF.

This clonotype came up a few times. The chain links TRBV5-1 to TRBJ2-7; no reliable D call. Germline V gene data show CDR1 as SGHRS and CDR2 as YFSETQ. V was pared by 1 base and J by 6 bases, with 11 bases between. The CDR3 contains 13 residues. In nucleotides, the CDR3 is TGCGCCAGCAGCTTGACGGCCATAGCCGAGCAGTACTTC. This codes for CASSLTAIAEQYF.

This clonotype showed up just a few times. The chain uses TRBV18 and TRBJ2-7; 9 bases map to TRBD1. The CDR3 runs 16 residues. V trimming: 1 base; J trimming: 0 bases; junction bases outside the gene matches: 4. The V gene's germline CDR1 is KGHSH and CDR2 LQKENI. CDR3 loop: CASSPLGTGYSYEQYF. In DNA, the CDR3 is TGTGCCAGCTCACCACTTGGGACAGGGTACTCCTACGAGCAGTACTTC. The complete variable domain, with remaining parts taken from reference TRBV18 and TRBJ2-7, reads NAGVMQNPRHLVRRRGQEARLRCSPMKGHSHVYWYRQLPEEGLKFMVYLQKENIIDESGMPKERFSAEFPKEGPSILRIQQVVRGDSAAYFCASSPLGTGYSYEQYFGPGTRLTVT.

The chain carries TRBV13 and TRBJ2-3; 14 bases are a match to TRBD2. The CDR3 length is 23 residues. Germline-derived CDR1 and CDR2 are PRHDT and FYEKMQ (reference sequence). V lost 5 bases to trimming and J lost 2 bases; unmatched junction nucleotides: 24. The CDR3 DNA follows: TGTGCCAGCAGCGATCTAGCCCGGTCGGAAGGACTAGCGGGGGGAACCCTCACAGATACGCAGTATTTT. It yields the protein CASSDLARSEGLAGGTLTDTQYF.

This clonotype was counted ten times or more. V and J are TRBV10-3 and TRBJ2-1; 12 nucleotides line up with TRBD2. CDR3 length equals 13 residues. Trimming removed 10 bases from V and 4 bases from J; junction bases left unmatched: 2. The germline V gene has CDR1 ENHRY and CDR2 SYGVKD. The CDR3 spells CASTSGRYNEQFF. In DNA form, the CDR3 reads TGTGCCAGTACTAGCGGGAGGTACAATGAGCAGTTCTTC.